A selection of T cell receptor beta chains follows, all from one sample in a study of blood T cell repertoires in COVID-19. The assay was immunoSEQ multiplex PCR, and TCRdb's table has in-frame clones only and misses some. The sample has 150,000 or so clones; around 80% are singletons. What was sequenced was PBMCs or T cells enriched from blood (not recorded which). Receptor source: a man aged 50-60 years who had recovered from COVID-19. Each CDR3 is given without its conserved first and last residue.

v_call,cdr3_aa
TRBV30,AWGDRGRGYT
TRBV28,ASSPGSRGDGYT
TRBV6-1,ASSEDRRNSPLH
TRBV6-2/TRBV6-3,ASSYSSIDTQY
TRBV18,ASSPGRHRSGNTIY
TRBV5-5,ASSLGSGTDTQY
TRBV2,ASSALVGEAF
TRBV11-2,ASSLTGVYGYT
TRBV29-1,SVRRTEIANYGYT
TRBV25-1,ASRPAYNEQF
TRBV28,ASSRLTGGRSEGTEAF
TRBV5-1,ASSGGQMNTEAF
TRBV27,ASSSGTGGGNTIY
TRBV7-9,ASSLSGQGAYNSPLH
TRBV21-1,ASRRDRGSDTQY
TRBV6-2/TRBV6-3,ASSTSGGGRNIQY
TRBV6-5,ASSYSSGVNTEAF
TRBV11-2,ASSLDGGTRGETQY
TRBV9,ASSARTELMNTEAF
TRBV5-4,ASSTSGGNYNEQF
TRBV11-2,ASSLGTVTGELF
TRBV3-1/TRBV3-2,ASSQGRQAFGYGYT
TRBV5-1,ASSLTRTDILNYGYT
TRBV7-4,ASSATGTLSNQPQH
TRBV5-1,ASSSGTGGLNYGYT
TRBV15,ATSAHLEETQY
TRBV3-1/TRBV3-2,ASSRLAGGFGTEAF
TRBV4-1,ASSQDGGVRSEAF
TRBV7-8,ASSLAGGTGELF
TRBV10-3,ATRTGRTGELF
TRBV9,ASSVDPGQGWGSTGNTIY
TRBV10-3,AINDDPGTSAGGAQY
TRBV5-5,ASSLGQGQAHSGANVLT
TRBV4-2,ASTPSTGTGANVLT
TRBV4-3,ASSQLARGTYEQY
TRBV25-1,ASSVPTAGTEAF
TRBV11-2,ASSNPGLLALDTGELF
TRBV3-1/TRBV3-2,ASSQTGGYNEQF